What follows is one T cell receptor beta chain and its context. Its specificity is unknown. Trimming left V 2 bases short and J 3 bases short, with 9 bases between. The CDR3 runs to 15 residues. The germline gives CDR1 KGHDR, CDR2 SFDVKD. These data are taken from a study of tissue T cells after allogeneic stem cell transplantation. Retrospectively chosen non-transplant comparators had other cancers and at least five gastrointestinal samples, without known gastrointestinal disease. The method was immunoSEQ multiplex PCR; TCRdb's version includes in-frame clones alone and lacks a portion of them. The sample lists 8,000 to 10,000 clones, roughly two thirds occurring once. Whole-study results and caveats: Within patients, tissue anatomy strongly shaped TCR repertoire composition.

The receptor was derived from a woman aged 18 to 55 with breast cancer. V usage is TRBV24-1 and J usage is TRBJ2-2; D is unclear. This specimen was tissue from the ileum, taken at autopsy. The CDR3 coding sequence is TGTGCCACCAGTGATTCAAGGCGGCACACCGGGGAGCTGTTTTTT. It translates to CATSDSRRHTGELFF.